The 12 T cell receptor beta chains below come from one sample, sequenced in a study of T cells in lung cancer brain metastases. The assay was immunoSEQ multiplex PCR, and TCRdb's table has in-frame clones only and misses some. The sample holds several thousand clones, 88% seen once. The material sequenced was tumor tissue from the primary lung tumor. These receptors all stem from a woman aged 45-65 years with non-small cell lung cancer.

V usage is TRBV4-1 and J usage is TRBJ1-4; the D is unclear. The V gene lost 2 bases and the J gene lost 0 bases, with 7 bases spanning the gap. The CDR3 is 15 residues long. The germline gives CDR1 MGHRA, CDR2 YSYEKL. This CDR3 reads CASSQNPATNEKLFF. CDR3 in DNA: TGCGCCAGCAGCCAAAACCCGGCAACTAATGAAAAACTGTTTTTT.

This rearrangement joins TRBV28 to TRBJ2-5; D assignment may be TRBD1 or TRBD2 (5 bases each). CDR3 size: 13 residues. V lost 10 bases and J 11 bases, leaving 23 bases between the germline ends. Germline values: CDR1 MDHEN, CDR2 SYDVKM. The CDR3 sequence: CATDSTGGREQYF. CDR3 coding DNA: TGTGCCACTGATTCTACAGGCGGCAGGGAGCAGTACTTC.

This clone was counted only a few times. The chain recombines TRBV7-9 with TRBJ1-1; D gene ambiguous. CDR1 SEHNR and CDR2 FQNEAQ come from the germline V gene (reference sequence). This CDR3 contains 12 residues. V was trimmed by 4 bases and J by 11 bases, leaving 14 bases between them. CDR3 amino acids: CASSSPGTDAFF. DNA of the CDR3: TGTGCCAGCAGCTCGCCAGGAACGGATGCTTTCTTT.

The chain couples TRBV20-1 to TRBJ2-7, with D unclear. CDR3 size: 10 residues. CDR1 and CDR2 (germline): DFQATT, SNEGSKA (reference sequence). The ends were cut back, 5 bases at V and 7 bases at J, with 9 bases in the middle. The CDR3 nucleotides read TGCAGTGCTGCCGATGGGGAGCAGTACTTC. This sequence encodes CSAADGEQYF.

The V call is TRBV4-2, the J call TRBJ1-5; D ambiguous. V was shortened by 4 bases and J by 1 base, with 17 bases between the two germline ends. The CDR3 is 17 residues long. The germline CDR1 and CDR2 sequences are LGHNA and YNFKEQ. This chain's CDR3 is CASSPYGLPNSNQPQHF. The CDR3 DNA is TGTGCCAGCAGCCCCTATGGTTTACCTAACAGCAATCAGCCCCAGCATTTT.

J is TRBJ2-7 and V is TRBV5-6; possibly TRBD1 or TRBD2 for D (7 bases each). The germline CDR1 and CDR2 sequences are SGHDT and YYEEEE. The CDR3 is made up of 15 amino acids. V lost 3 bases and J lost 4, with 17 bases in between. CDR3 region: CASSSPTGRAYEQYF. The CDR3 DNA reads TGTGCCAGCAGCTCCCCGACAGGGAGGGCGTACGAGCAGTACTTC. Combining the CDR3 with reference TRBV5-6 and TRBJ2-7 gives the whole variable domain DAGVTQSPTHLIKTRGQQVTLRCSPKSGHDTVSWYQQALGQGPQFIFQYYEEEERQRGNFPDRFSGHQFPNYSSELNVNALLLGDSALYLCASSSPTGRAYEQYFGPGTRLTVT.

This chain joins TRBV4-2 and TRBJ2-1; 9 bases agree with TRBD2. CDR3 length: 19 amino acids. The germline V gene encodes CDR1 LGHNA and CDR2 YNFKEQ. V lost 0 bases and J lost 6; bases outside the gene matches: 15. In DNA, the CDR3 is TGTGCCAGCAGCCAAGACGGGGGGCTGGGTAGCGGGAGCGGCAATGAGCAGTTCTTC. Amino acid sequence: CASSQDGGLGSGSGNEQFF.

A single count supports this clone. V usage is TRBV29-1 and J usage is TRBJ2-5; TRBD1 aligns across 9 bases. The J call may not be correct, given that the DNA end is closer to TRBJ2-7. This CDR3 is 14 amino acids long. Per the germline V gene, CDR1 is SQVTM and CDR2 is ANQGSEA. CDR3 sequence reads: CSVDTGQGPYEQYF. In nucleotides, the CDR3 is TGCAGCGTGGACACGGGACAGGGACCCTACGAGCAGTACTTC.

The CDR3 region is CAISDDRETGELFF. DNA of the CDR3: TGTGCCATCAGTGATGACAGGGAAACCGGGGAGCTGTTTTTT. The J gene is TRBJ2-2, the V gene TRBV10-3; 7 positions agree with TRBD1. The CDR3 consists of 14 residues. Trimming at V came to 3 bases and at J to 5 bases, leaving 3 bases not matched to a gene. CDR1 and CDR2 (germline): ENHRY, SYGVKD.

This clone occurred once. The chain combines TRBV5-1 with TRBJ1-1; the D is unclear. The V gene's germline CDR1 is SGHRS and CDR2 YFSETQ. This CDR3 has 14 amino acids. V was cut by 5 bases and J by 1 base, with 12 bases left in between. The CDR3 region has the DNA TGCGCCAGCAGGGGATGGGTGGGGAACACTGAAGCTTTCTTT. As protein: CASRGWVGNTEAFF.

The chain has TRBV6-9 and TRBJ2-7; D is unclear. V lost 3 bases, J lost 3 bases, and 12 bases lay in between. The germline V gene encodes CDR1 MNHGY and CDR2 SVAAGI. This CDR3 is built from 14 residues. CDR3 sequence: CASSYGQDDYEQYF. The CDR3 bases are TGTGCCAGCAGTTACGGGCAGGATGACTACGAGCAGTACTTC.

V and J are TRBV2 and TRBJ2-5; D may be TRBD1 (6 bases). Looked up from germline, CDR1 is SNHLY and CDR2 is FYNNEI. The CDR3 extends over 12 amino acids. Trimming stripped 8 bases from V and 0 bases from J, with 7 bases between. Here the CDR3 DNA reads TGTGCCAGCCAGGGGTACCAAGAGACCCAGTACTTC. Protein: CASQGYQETQYF.